Below, 19 T cell receptor beta chains from the same sample are listed, as sequenced in a study of blood T cell repertoires in COVID-19. The method was immunoSEQ multiplex PCR; TCRdb's version includes in-frame clones alone and lacks a portion of them. Here the sample spans about 100,000 clones, roughly nine tenths being singletons. Specimen: peripheral blood. Receptors were obtained from a middle-aged man with active or convalescent COVID-19.

Only one count was recorded for this clone. V gene TRBV28 combines with J gene TRBJ2-7; 11 bases fit TRBD2. V shed 4 bases and J 7 bases; nucleotides not matched to a gene: 12. CDR3 size: 16 residues. Per the germline V gene, CDR1 is MDHEN and CDR2 is SYDVKM. The CDR3 is CASSSPSSGRIGEQYF. In nucleotides, the CDR3 is TGTGCCAGCAGTTCCCCATCTAGCGGGAGGATAGGTGAGCAGTACTTC.

This chain joins TRBV5-5 and TRBJ2-7; D ambiguous. CDR3 length: 16 amino acids. Trimming cost V 6 bases and J 1 base, with 20 bases left between them. CDR1 and CDR2 from the germline V gene are SGHKS and YYEKEE (reference sequence). CDR3 DNA: TGTGCCAGCAACCCCAAGTTGCGGCAAGAGTCCTACGAGCAGTACTTC. As protein: CASNPKLRQESYEQYF.

The chain combines TRBV15 with TRBJ1-2, with no clear D. Germline CDR1 and CDR2: LNHNV and YYDKDF (reference sequence). V was clipped by 3 bases and J by 0 bases, with 11 bases between them. The length of the CDR3 is 15 residues. DNA for the CDR3: TGTGCCACCAGCAGCTTACAGTTACCTAACTATGGCTACACCTTC. It translates to CATSSLQLPNYGYTF.

Comments on this clone: One junction end disagrees with the germline gene, perhaps due to a read error. The chain joins TRBV12-3 or TRBV12-4 to TRBJ2-7, with 7 bases aligning to TRBD2. The CDR3 extends over 13 amino acids. CDR3 loop: CASSFSGGGTQNF. In nucleotides, the CDR3 is TGTGCCAGCAGTTTTTCGGGAGGCGGGACGCAGAACTTC.

The J gene is TRBJ1-1, the V gene TRBV6-5; TRBD1 aligns across 7 bases. This CDR3 has 14 amino acids. CDR1 is MNHEY, CDR2 SVGAGI, per germline. V dropped 6 bases and J dropped 5; count of bases not matched to a gene: 9. CDR3 residues: CASRPTGVGTEAFF. The CDR3 DNA follows: TGTGCCAGCAGGCCAACAGGGGTGGGGACTGAAGCTTTCTTT.

The genes are TRBV7-2 and TRBJ2-5; D is perhaps TRBD2 (5 bases). The CDR3 extends over 14 amino acids. V lost 1 base and J lost 7, with 13 bases in between. Germline values: CDR1 SGHTA, CDR2 FQGNSA. The CDR3 DNA reads as TGTGCCAGCAGCTTAGAAAGAGTTGAGGGGACCCAGTACTTC. It translates to CASSLERVEGTQYF. Together with reference TRBV7-2 and TRBJ2-5, the CDR3 gives the full variable domain: GAGVSQSPSNKVTEKGKDVELRCDPISGHTALYWYRQSLGQGLEFLIYFQGNSAPDKSGLPSDRFSAERTGGSVSTLTIQRTQQEDSAVYLCASSLERVEGTQYFGPGTRLLVL.

The genes are TRBV12-3 or TRBV12-4 and TRBJ2-7; TRBD1 aligns across 10 bases. This CDR3 has 12 amino acids. The junction had 1 base not matched to a gene; V was cut back by 8 bases and J by 3 bases. The CDR3 loop is CASRDRGYEQYF. CDR3 sequence (DNA): TGTGCCAGCCGGGACAGGGGCTACGAGCAGTACTTC.

In DNA form, the CDR3 reads TGTGCCTGGCTTTCAGGTTTTGAAGCTTTCTTT. Its translation is CAWLSGFEAFF. This chain joins TRBV30 and TRBJ1-1; no definite D call. This CDR3 spans 11 amino acids. Germline V CDR1 and CDR2: GTSNPN, SVGIG (reference sequence). The V gene lost 5 bases and the J gene lost 7 bases, with 11 bases spanning the gap.

This clone was seen only once. The rearrangement links TRBV7-2 to TRBJ2-7, with TRBD2 identical over 9 bases. This CDR3 spans 14 amino acids. CDR1 and CDR2 (germline): SGHTA, FQGNSA. The V segment lost 5 bases and the J segment 5 bases; nucleotides outside the gene matches: 7. The CDR3 sequence is CASSGGLAFNEQYF. The CDR3, as DNA: TGTGCCAGCAGCGGGGGACTAGCATTCAACGAGCAGTACTTC.

The chain is built from TRBV12-3 or TRBV12-4 and TRBJ2-5; 9 bases map to TRBD1. The CDR3 has 13 amino acids. J gave up 5 bases and V 7 bases, and 5 bases lay outside the gene matches. The CDR3 region has the DNA TGTGCCAGCACACGGACAGGGGCCGAGACCCAGTACTTC. Encoded protein: CASTRTGAETQYF.

The chain couples TRBV27 to TRBJ1-2; D perhaps matches TRBD1 (5 bases). Germline values: CDR1 MNHEY, CDR2 SMNVEV (reference sequence). V was pared by 5 bases and J by 4 bases, with 11 bases between. CDR3 length equals 13 residues. CDR3 nucleotides: TGTGCCAGCAGTCCAACAGGTGTCTATGGCTACACCTTC. Its protein is CASSPTGVYGYTF.

The chain joins TRBV2 to TRBJ2-2, with D possibly TRBD1 on 5 matching bases. CDR3 length equals 15 residues. The V gene lost 8 bases and the J gene lost 0 bases, with 13 bases spanning the gap. In germline, CDR1 is SNHLY, CDR2 FYNNEI. This CDR3 is CASHRGFANTGELFF. CDR3 bases: TGTGCCAGCCATAGGGGTTTTGCGAACACCGGGGAGCTGTTTTTT.

CDR3 protein: CASSLAGVRQPQHF. CDR3 bases: TGTGCCAGCAGCCTCGCAGGGGTTCGTCAGCCCCAGCATTTT. The rearrangement joins TRBV7-2 to TRBJ1-5, with D possibly matching TRBD1 (6 bases). The CDR3 is 14 amino acids. The V and J ends lost 5 bases and 6 bases respectively, with 14 bases between them. Germline V CDR1 and CDR2: SGHTA, FQGNSA.

The table lists this clone with a few counts. This chain links TRBV3-1 (or the pseudogene TRBV3-2) with TRBJ2-1, with 15 bases aligning to TRBD2. Trimming at V came to 0 bases and at J to 7 bases, leaving 10 bases not matched to a gene. Per the germline V gene, CDR1 is LGHDT and CDR2 is YNNKEL (reference sequence). This CDR3 has 19 amino acids. Here the CDR3 reads CASSQEFGLAGGRRNEQFF. CDR3 in DNA: TGTGCCAGCAGCCAAGAGTTTGGACTAGCGGGAGGGCGGCGGAATGAGCAGTTCTTC.

The genes are TRBV7-2 and TRBJ2-1; D is possibly TRBD2 (6 bases). Trimming left V 0 bases short and J 3 bases short, with 12 bases between. Germline CDR1 and CDR2: SGHTA and FQGNSA. The CDR3 is made up of 16 amino acids. Here the CDR3 DNA reads TGTGCCAGCAGCTTAGCCCCATTAGCGGTCTACAATGAGCAGTTCTTC. It yields the protein CASSLAPLAVYNEQFF.

The chain uses TRBV19 and TRBJ1-3, with 7 positions matching TRBD1. CDR1 and CDR2 from the germline V gene are LNHDA and SQIVND (reference sequence). After removal of 5 bases from V and 1 base from J, the junction contained 14 bases not matched to a gene. The CDR3 sequence is 18 residues long. The CDR3 nucleotides are TGTGCCAGTAGTGTCTTGGCTACAGGGGAAATATCTGGAAACACCATATATTTT. This encodes CASSVLATGEISGNTIYF. Full variable domain (rest looked up from reference TRBV19 and TRBJ1-3): DGGITQSPKYLFRKEGQNVTLSCEQNLNHDAMYWYRQDPGQGLRLIYYSQIVNDFQKGDIAEGYSVSREKKESFPLTVTSAQKNPTAFYLCASSVLATGEISGNTIYFGEGSWLTVV.

A remark on this clone: The junction and the germline gene differ at one end; a read error may be behind it. V and J are TRBV6-2 or TRBV6-3 and TRBJ2-7, with 7 bases that match TRBD1. Per germline, CDR1 MNHEY and CDR2 SVGEGT. The CDR3 extends over 12 amino acids. The CDR3 spells CASSYRNDRAVW. The DNA of the CDR3 is TGTGCCAGCAGTTACCGAAACGACAGGGCGGTGTGG.

In DNA, the CDR3 is TGTGCCAGCAGCCCCTCTAGTGGGACAGGGTTCTATGGCTACACCTTC. Translated: CASSPSSGTGFYGYTF. J is TRBJ1-2 and V is TRBV7-2; 9 bases align to TRBD1. This CDR3 region has 16 residues. The germline CDR1 and CDR2 sequences are SGHTA and FQGNSA. V gave up 5 bases and J gave up 4 bases; unmatched junction bases: 11.

This clone was recorded once. The rearrangement uses TRBV18 and TRBJ2-1; perhaps TRBD2 as D (6 bases). Germline lookup yields CDR1 KGHSH and CDR2 LQKENI. The CDR3 covers 14 residues. V lost 0 bases, J lost 4 bases, and 7 bases lay in between. This CDR3 reads CASSPPTRYNEQFF. CDR3 nucleotides: TGTGCCAGCTCACCACCGACTAGGTACAATGAGCAGTTCTTC.